These 6 T cell receptor beta chains were sequenced from one sample in a study of T cell responses to AZD1222 COVID-19 vaccine (dated by TCRdb to about 2021). Libraries were made using the immunoSEQ multiplex PCR assay. Sourced from immuneACCESS, this table was stored by TCRdb with only in-frame sequences that have V and J called. A share of the clones is absent; for the studies checked, an unresolved V gene accounts for under half, and the remainder has no known explanation. In this sample the table shows 100,000 to 120,000 clones, about 95% of which occur a single time. 2.9% of the sample belongs to the ten largest clones. The sample's time point label is to be understood as: about 28 days (+/-7) after the second vaccine dose. The sequencing here drew on peripheral blood, taken 28 days after the second AZD1222 dose. The receptors stem from an adult who received the AZD1222 COVID-19 vaccine.

The V gene is TRBV5-6, the J gene TRBJ1-2; D is unresolved. This CDR3 spans 14 amino acids. Germline V gives CDR1 SGHDT, CDR2 YYEEEE. V was clipped by 4 bases and J by 1 base, with 11 bases between them. CDR3 nucleotides: TGTGCCAGCAGCCCATACGGGCGTAACTATGGCTACACCTTC. Translating gives CASSPYGRNYGYTF. Using reference TRBV5-6 and TRBJ1-2 for the parts outside the CDR3, the full variable domain is DAGVTQSPTHLIKTRGQQVTLRCSPKSGHDTVSWYQQALGQGPQFIFQYYEEEERQRGNFPDRFSGHQFPNYSSELNVNALLLGDSALYLCASSPYGRNYGYTFGSGTRLTVV.

The chain employs TRBV3-1 (or the pseudogene TRBV3-2) and TRBJ2-3, with TRBD2 as a possible D gene (5 bases). The ends were cut back, 4 bases at V and 1 base at J, with 12 bases in the middle. Germline V gene sequence: CDR1 LGHDT, CDR2 YNNKEL (reference sequence). CDR3 length: 15 residues. As DNA, the CDR3 is TGTGCCAGCAGCCTAGCGTTCTTGGGCACAGATACGCAGTATTTT. Protein product: CASSLAFLGTDTQYF.

The V and J genes are TRBV29-1 and TRBJ1-1, with D perhaps matching TRBD1 (5 bases). V was cut by 5 bases and J by 5 bases, with 12 bases left in between. Germline CDR1 and CDR2: SQVTM and ANQGSEA. CDR3 length equals 12 residues. The CDR3 region is CSVSSGGTEAFF. DNA of the CDR3: TGCAGCGTTTCCTCGGGGGGAACTGAAGCTTTCTTT.

The rearrangement links TRBV5-4 to TRBJ1-5; D remains unclear. Germline CDR1 is SGHNT and CDR2 is YYREEE (reference sequence). The CDR3 is 13 residues long. V gave up 0 bases and J gave up 4 bases, with 5 bases separating them. CDR3 DNA: TGTGCCAGCAGCTTGGGGGATAATCAGCCCCAGCATTTT. Encoded protein: CASSLGDNQPQHF. Full variable domain (rest looked up from reference TRBV5-4 and TRBJ1-5): ETGVTQSPTHLIKTRGQQVTLRCSSQSGHNTVSWYQQALGQGPQFIFQYYREEENGRGNFPPRFSGLQFPNYSSELNVNALELDDSALYLCASSLGDNQPQHFGDGTRLSIL.

The chain recombines TRBV15 with TRBJ2-7; D may be TRBD1 or TRBD2 (5 bases each). Germline V CDR1 and CDR2: LNHNV, YYDKDF (reference sequence). Trimming removed 0 bases from V and 2 bases from J, with 11 bases in between. The CDR3 extends over 15 amino acids. The CDR3 DNA is TGTGCCACCAGCAGAGATACGGGGCCGCCCTACGAGCAGTACTTC. Translation gives CATSRDTGPPYEQYF.

The rearrangement links TRBV19 to TRBJ1-1; D call uncertain. In germline, CDR1 is LNHDA, CDR2 SQIVND (reference sequence). CDR3 size: 15 residues. V lost 7 bases and J 1 base, leaving 16 bases between the germline ends. The CDR3 sequence is CASTRGRNRNTEAFF. The CDR3 region has the DNA TGTGCCAGTACACGAGGGAGGAACCGGAACACTGAAGCTTTCTTT. Together with reference TRBV19 and TRBJ1-1, the CDR3 gives the full variable domain: DGGITQSPKYLFRKEGQNVTLSCEQNLNHDAMYWYRQDPGQGLRLIYYSQIVNDFQKGDIAEGYSVSREKKESFPLTVTSAQKNPTAFYLCASTRGRNRNTEAFFGQGTRLTVV.